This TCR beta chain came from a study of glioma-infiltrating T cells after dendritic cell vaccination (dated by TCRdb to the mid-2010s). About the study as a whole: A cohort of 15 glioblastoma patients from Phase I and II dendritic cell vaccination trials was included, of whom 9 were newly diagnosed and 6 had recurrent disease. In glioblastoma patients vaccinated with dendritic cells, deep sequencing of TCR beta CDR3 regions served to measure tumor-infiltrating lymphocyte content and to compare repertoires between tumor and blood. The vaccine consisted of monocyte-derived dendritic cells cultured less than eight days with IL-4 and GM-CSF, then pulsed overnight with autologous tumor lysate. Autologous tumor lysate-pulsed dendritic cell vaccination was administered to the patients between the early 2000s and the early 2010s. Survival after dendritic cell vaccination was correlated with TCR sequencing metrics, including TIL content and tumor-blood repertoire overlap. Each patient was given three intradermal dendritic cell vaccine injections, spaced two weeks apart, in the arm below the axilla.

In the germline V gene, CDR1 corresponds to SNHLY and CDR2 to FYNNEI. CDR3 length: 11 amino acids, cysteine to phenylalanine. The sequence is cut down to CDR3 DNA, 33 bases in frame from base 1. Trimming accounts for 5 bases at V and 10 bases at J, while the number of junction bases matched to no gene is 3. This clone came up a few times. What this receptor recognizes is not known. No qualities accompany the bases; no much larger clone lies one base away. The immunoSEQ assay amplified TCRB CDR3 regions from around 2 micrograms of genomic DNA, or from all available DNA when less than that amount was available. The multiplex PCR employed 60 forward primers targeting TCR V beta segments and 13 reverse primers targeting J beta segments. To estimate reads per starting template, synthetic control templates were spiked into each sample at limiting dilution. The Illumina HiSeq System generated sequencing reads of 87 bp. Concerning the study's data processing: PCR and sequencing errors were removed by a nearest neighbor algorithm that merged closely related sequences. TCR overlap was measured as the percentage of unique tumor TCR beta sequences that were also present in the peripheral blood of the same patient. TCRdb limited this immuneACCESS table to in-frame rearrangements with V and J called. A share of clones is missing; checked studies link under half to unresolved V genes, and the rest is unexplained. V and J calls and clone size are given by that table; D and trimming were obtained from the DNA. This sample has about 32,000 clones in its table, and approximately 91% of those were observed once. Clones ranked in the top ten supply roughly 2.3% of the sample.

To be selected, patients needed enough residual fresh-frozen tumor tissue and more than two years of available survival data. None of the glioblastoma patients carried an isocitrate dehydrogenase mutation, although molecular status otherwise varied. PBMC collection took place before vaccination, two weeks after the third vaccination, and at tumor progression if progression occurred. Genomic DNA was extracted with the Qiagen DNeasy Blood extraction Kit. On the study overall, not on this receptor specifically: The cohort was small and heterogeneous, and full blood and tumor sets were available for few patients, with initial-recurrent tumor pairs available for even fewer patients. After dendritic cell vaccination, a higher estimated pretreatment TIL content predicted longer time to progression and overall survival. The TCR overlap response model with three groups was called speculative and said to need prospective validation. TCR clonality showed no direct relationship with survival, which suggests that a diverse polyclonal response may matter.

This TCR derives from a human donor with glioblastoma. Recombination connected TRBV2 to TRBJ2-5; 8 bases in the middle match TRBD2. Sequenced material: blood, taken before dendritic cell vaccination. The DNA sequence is TGTGCCAGCAGTCGGGGGGGGTACCAGTACTTC. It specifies CASSRGGYQYF.